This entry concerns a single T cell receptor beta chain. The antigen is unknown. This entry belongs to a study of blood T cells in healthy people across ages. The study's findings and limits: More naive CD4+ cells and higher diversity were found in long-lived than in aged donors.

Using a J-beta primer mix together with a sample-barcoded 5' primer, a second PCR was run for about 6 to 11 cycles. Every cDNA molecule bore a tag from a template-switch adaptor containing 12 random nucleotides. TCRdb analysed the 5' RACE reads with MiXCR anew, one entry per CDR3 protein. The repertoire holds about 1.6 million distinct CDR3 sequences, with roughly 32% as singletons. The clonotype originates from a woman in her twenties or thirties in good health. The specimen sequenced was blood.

CDR3 residues: CASGRQNGAQETQYF. The CDR3 region has the DNA TGTGCCAGCGGACGACAGAATGGGGCCCAAGAGACCCAGTACTTC. V and J are TRBV9 and TRBJ2-5; a weak D match, TRBD1 (5 bases). The CDR3 is 15 amino acids. Trimming removed 7 bases from V and 1 base from J, with 17 bases in between. Germline CDR1 SGDLS, CDR2 YYNGEE.